One and the same sample provided the 27 T cell receptor beta chains below, sequenced in a study of CD8 T cells in Susac syndrome. Random hexamers primed reverse transcription of 0.5 to 1 ug RNA. TCRdb analysed the immunoSEQ multiplex PCR reads with MiXCR anew, one entry per CDR3 protein. The sample consists of about 430,000 distinct CDR3 sequences, 75% to 90% of them appearing once. Sequenced material: CD8+ T cells from PBMCs. These receptors all stem from a human donor with multiple sclerosis.

This clonotype occurred a few times. The DNA of the CDR3 is TGTGCCAGCAGTTTATACCGGGATGAGCAGTTCTTC. It encodes CASSLYRDEQFF. The chain links TRBV28 to TRBJ2-1; no clear D. The CDR3 loop spans 12 amino acids. Germline CDR1 MDHEN, CDR2 SYDVKM. The V gene lost 1 base and the J gene lost 8 bases, with 6 bases spanning the gap.

The CDR3 bases are TGTGCCACCAGCAGAGCCAACAGCCATGGCTACACCTTC. This encodes CATSRANSHGYTF. V usage is TRBV15 and J usage is TRBJ1-2; D not certain. V lost 1 base, J lost 6 bases, and 9 bases lay in between. Germline CDR1 and CDR2: LNHNV and YYDKDF (reference sequence). CDR3 size: 13 residues.

Of note for this clonotype: The junction departs from germline at one end; a sequencing error may be responsible. The chain is built from TRBV27 and TRBJ2-1; D possibly uses TRBD1 or TRBD2 (5 bases each). The CDR3 consists of 14 residues. The germline CDR1 and CDR2 sequences are MNHEY and SMNVEV (reference sequence). CDR3 sequence reads: CASTTWGSYNEQFF. The CDR3 DNA reads as TGTGCTAGCACGACGTGGGGGTCCTACAATGAGCAGTTCTTC.

This sequence joins TRBV29-1 and TRBJ2-3; TRBD2 aligns across 9 bases. This CDR3 contains 15 residues. CDR1 is SQVTM, CDR2 ANQGSEA, per germline. V lost 1 base, J lost 4 bases, and 6 bases stayed unmatched. This CDR3 reads CSVEGGAGGADTQYF. For the CDR3, the DNA is TGCAGCGTTGAAGGGGGAGCGGGGGGCGCAGATACGCAGTATTTT.

The chain's CDR3 is CSEGATEAFF. The CDR3 region has the DNA TGCAGTGAGGGAGCCACTGAAGCTTTCTTT. This rearrangement joins TRBV20-1 to TRBJ1-1; D is unclear. CDR1 and CDR2 from the germline V gene are DFQATT and SNEGSKA (reference sequence). The V end lost 7 bases, the J end lost 4 bases, and 7 bases lay between the germline ends. The CDR3 runs to 10 residues.

The J gene is TRBJ2-7, the V gene TRBV11-2; D tentatively reads TRBD1 or TRBD2 (5 bases each). The CDR3 is made up of 13 amino acids. In germline, CDR1 is SGHAT, CDR2 FQNNGV. V was shortened by 5 bases and J by 5 bases, with 13 bases between the two germline ends. The CDR3 bases are TGTGCCAGCAGCACCGGACACGGGGACGAGCAGTACTTC. It yields the protein CASSTGHGDEQYF.

V usage is TRBV12-5 and J usage is TRBJ2-6; TRBD1 matches 7 bases. From germline, CDR1 is LGHNT and CDR2 FRNRAP. This CDR3 comprises 17 residues. With 6 bases clipped from V and 4 bases from J, the junction kept 12 bases outside the gene matches. The CDR3 nucleotides read TGTGCTAGTGGCTTAGACCTTGAGGGGGCCGGGGCCAACGTCCTGACTTTC. Translation gives CASGLDLEGAGANVLTF. Using reference TRBV12-5 and TRBJ2-6 for the parts outside the CDR3, the full variable domain is DARVTQTPRHKVTEMGQEVTMRCQPILGHNTVFWYRQTMMQGLELLAYFRNRAPLDDSGMPKDRFSAEMPDATLATLKIQPSEPRDSAVYFCASGLDLEGAGANVLTFGAGSRLTVL.

V is TRBV29-1 and J is TRBJ2-2; D possibly corresponds to TRBD2 (7 bases). The CDR3 consists of 15 residues. The V gene lost 2 bases and the J gene lost 3 bases, with 13 bases spanning the gap. CDR1 is SQVTM and CDR2 is ANQGSEA in the germline V gene. The CDR3 loop reads CSVETGGADTGELFF. The CDR3 DNA reads TGCAGCGTTGAAACGGGGGGCGCGGACACCGGGGAGCTGTTTTTT.

This rearrangement joins TRBV18 to TRBJ1-2; 7 bases agree with TRBD1. J gave up 0 bases and V 0 bases, and 4 bases lay outside the gene matches. The CDR3 spans 16 residues. The germline gives CDR1 KGHSH, CDR2 LQKENI. The CDR3 sequence is CASSPPPDRANYGYTF. The CDR3 nucleotides read TGTGCCAGCTCACCACCGCCCGACAGGGCTAACTATGGCTACACCTTC.

The chain is built from TRBV9 and TRBJ2-1; TRBD1 agrees at 7 bases. V trimming: 3 bases; J trimming: 7 bases; junction bases outside the gene matches: 10. The CDR3 runs to 15 residues. The germline CDR1 and CDR2 sequences are SGDLS and YYNGEE. In DNA form, the CDR3 reads TGTGCCAGCAGCGGCCGACAGGGTCTATGGAATGAGCAGTTCTTC. It specifies CASSGRQGLWNEQFF.

The chain combines TRBV7-9 with TRBJ2-2; D remains ambiguous. V was pared by 5 bases and J by 9 bases, with 13 bases between. CDR3 length: 13 residues. CDR1 and CDR2 from the germline V gene are SEHNR and FQNEAQ (reference sequence). CDR3 in amino acids: CASSPPSYRELFF. The CDR3 DNA follows: TGTGCCAGCAGCCCCCCCTCGTATCGGGAGCTGTTTTTT.

The gene calls are TRBV28 and TRBJ1-5; no firm D call. Trimming cost V 4 bases and J 6 bases, with 22 bases left between them. The V gene's germline CDR1 is MDHEN and CDR2 SYDVKM. CDR3 length: 17 amino acids. The chain's CDR3 is CASSSLIIKHPGQPQHF. Here the CDR3 DNA reads TGTGCCAGCAGTTCCCTCATCATAAAGCACCCGGGTCAGCCCCAGCATTTT.

The J gene is TRBJ2-7, the V gene TRBV6-2 or TRBV6-3, with 11 bases matching TRBD2. In germline, CDR1 is MNHEY, CDR2 SVGEGT. CDR3 size: 19 residues. Unmatched junction bases numbered 14, after V lost 0 bases and J lost 4 bases. This CDR3 reads CASSYSNREPGLAVYEQYF. CDR3 sequence (DNA): TGTGCCAGCAGTTACTCCAATCGGGAGCCGGGACTAGCGGTATACGAGCAGTACTTC.

The rearrangement joins TRBV7-2 to TRBJ2-7, with 8 bases aligning to TRBD1. The CDR3 consists of 18 residues. Germline CDR1 and CDR2: SGHTA and FQGNSA. V trimming: 5 bases; J trimming: 0 bases; junction bases outside the gene matches: 15. CDR3 sequence: CASSPSSPRQGSSYEQYF. CDR3 nucleotides: TGTGCCAGCAGCCCTAGTTCTCCCCGACAGGGGAGCTCCTACGAGCAGTACTTC.

This chain uses TRBV6-5 with TRBJ1-2; perhaps TRBD1 as D (6 bases). There are 12 residues in the CDR3. Germline loops: CDR1 MNHEY, CDR2 SVGAGI. The ends were cut back, 5 bases at V and 8 bases at J, with 12 bases in the middle. The chain's CDR3 is CASSTTGSGYTF. The CDR3 DNA sequence: TGTGCCAGCAGTACCACAGGGAGCGGCTACACCTTC.

CDR3 in DNA: TGTGCCAGCAGCTCCCTCCAGGGGGACAATGAGCAGTTCTTC. Its translation: CASSSLQGDNEQFF. The chain is built from TRBV7-7 and TRBJ2-1; 7 bases are shared with TRBD1. Germline assignment: CDR1 SSHAT and CDR2 FNYEAQ (reference sequence). Trimming took 4 bases from V and 5 from J; bases not matched to a gene: 5. The CDR3 consists of 14 residues.

The V and J genes are TRBV4-1 and TRBJ2-6, with 7 bases aligning to TRBD1. The V and J ends lost 3 bases and 2 bases, in that order; junction bases with no gene match: 7. CDR1 and CDR2 (germline): MGHRA, YSYEKL. The CDR3 spans 17 residues. CDR3 coding DNA: TGCGCCAGCAGCCAGAAAGACAGGGTACCTGGGGCCAACGTCCTGACTTTC. It is translated as CASSQKDRVPGANVLTF.

This rearrangement joins TRBV30 to TRBJ2-7, with D possibly being TRBD2 (6 bases). CDR3 size: 16 residues. The ends were cut back, 0 bases at V and 1 base at J, with 16 bases in the middle. Per germline, CDR1 GTSNPN and CDR2 SVGIG (reference sequence). The CDR3 loop reads CAWSVPGGAVSYEQYF. The DNA of the CDR3 is TGTGCCTGGAGTGTACCCGGGGGAGCGGTGTCCTACGAGCAGTACTTC.

The chain links TRBV10-3 to TRBJ2-7; 10 nucleotides match TRBD1. CDR1 is ENHRY, CDR2 SYGVKD, per germline. The junction had 7 bases not matched to a gene; V was cut back by 4 bases and J by 1 base. CDR3 size: 16 residues. CDR3 residues: CAISGYPDRGSYEQYF. CDR3 nucleotides: TGTGCCATCAGTGGTTACCCGGACAGGGGGTCCTACGAGCAGTACTTC.

This chain links TRBV29-1 with TRBJ2-7, with D perhaps TRBD1 or TRBD2 (5 bases each). From germline, CDR1 is SQVTM and CDR2 ANQGSEA. CDR3 length equals 16 residues. V was trimmed by 7 bases and J by 1 base, leaving 23 bases between them. CDR3 coding DNA: TGCAGCGCTTTAATCCTCGGGGCTTCAGATTCCTACGAGCAGTACTTC. Its protein is CSALILGASDSYEQYF.

The CDR3 DNA is TGTGCCAGCAGTTTAAACAGGGCTAATCAGCCCCAGCATTTT. This translates into CASSLNRANQPQHF. This chain connects TRBV28 to TRBJ1-5; D possibly corresponds to TRBD1 (6 bases). V lost 2 bases and J lost 4, with 9 bases in between. This CDR3 is built from 14 residues. Germline CDR1 and CDR2: MDHEN and SYDVKM.

Turning to this clonotype: At one of its ends the junction is not consistent with the germline gene, which may arise from a read error. V gene TRBV6-5 combines with J gene TRBJ2-1; D is unclear. The CDR3 extends over 13 amino acids. CDR1 and CDR2 (germline): MNHEY, SVGAGI. This CDR3 is CASSYSPSNEQLF. CDR3 in DNA: TGTGCCAGCAGTTACTCGCCGTCAAATGAGCAGCTCTTC.

The chain has TRBV12-5 and TRBJ1-5; D is unresolved. V dropped 1 base and J dropped 9 bases, with 10 bases sitting between them. Per germline, CDR1 LGHNT and CDR2 FRNRAP. The length of the CDR3 is 13 residues. The DNA of the CDR3 is TGTGCTAGTGGTTTGGGAGGTGGCGGGCCCCAGCATTTT. As protein: CASGLGGGGPQHF.

V is TRBV4-2 and J is TRBJ2-7; D ambiguous. From germline, CDR1 is LGHNA and CDR2 YNFKEQ. There are 15 residues in the CDR3. Trimming stripped 1 base from V and 4 bases from J, with 14 bases between. The DNA of the CDR3 is TGTGCCAGCAGCCAAGTAGGGCTGTTGGGATACGAGCAGTACTTC. Its translation is CASSQVGLLGYEQYF.

A note on this clonotype: As the CDR3 is not closed by the conserved phenylalanine or tryptophan, this likely results from a read error. The chain uses TRBV5-4 and TRBJ1-1, with a possible D match to TRBD1 (6 bases). This CDR3 is built from 13 residues. Deletions cut 2 bases from V and 4 bases from J, with 9 bases between. Germline V gene data show CDR1 as SGHNT and CDR2 as YYREEE (reference sequence). As DNA, the CDR3 is TGTGCCAGCAGCTTTACAGGGAGCACTGAAGCTTTCCTT. Protein product: CASSFTGSTEAFL.

A few counts support this clonotype. The chain recombines TRBV5-1 with TRBJ1-5, with 9 bases identical to TRBD1. CDR1 is SGHRS and CDR2 is YFSETQ in the germline V gene. The trim removed 4 bases at V and 5 bases at J, leaving 7 bases unmatched. This CDR3 region has 15 residues. As DNA, the CDR3 is TGCGCCAGCAGCGCCAGGACAGGGGCGGATCAGCCCCAGCATTTT. Translating gives CASSARTGADQPQHF. The whole variable domain, remainder taken from reference TRBV5-1 and TRBJ1-5, is KAGVTQTPRYLIKTRGQQVTLSCSPISGHRSVSWYQQTPGQGLQFLFEYFSETQRNKGNFPGRFSGRQFSNSRSEMNVSTLELGDSALYLCASSARTGADQPQHFGDGTRLSIL.

V usage is TRBV14 and J usage is TRBJ1-6; tentatively, D is TRBD1 (5 bases). Germline CDR1 SGHDN, CDR2 FVKESK. The CDR3 length is 18 residues. Between the trimmed V and J ends, which lost 4 bases and 9 bases, there was a span of 25 bases. CDR3: CASSRKPGLYRRGSPLHF. As DNA, the CDR3 is TGTGCCAGCAGCCGGAAGCCGGGACTTTACAGACGGGGTTCACCCCTCCACTTT.